This TCR beta chain is from a study of blood T cells in healthy people across ages. Primers used in a second PCR of roughly 7 to 12 cycles were a sample-barcoded 5' primer and a J-beta primer mix. Researchers report that a template-switch adaptor with 12 random nucleotides tagged each cDNA molecule. TCRdb redid the calling of the 5' RACE reads with MiXCR, one entry per CDR3 protein. The sample consists of 890,000 or so distinct CDR3 sequences, less than 80% of them appearing once. Notes on this clonotype: The antigen is unknown.

CDR1 is SQVTM, CDR2 ANQGSEA, per germline. This CDR3 has 13 amino acids. Study-level results: TCR beta diversity, measured per million T cells, fell in a roughly linear way with age.

Researchers collected 9 to 10 milliliters of peripheral blood from every single donor. The receptor's source is a man between 25 and 39 years old in good health. The sequencing sample was made of blood. The V and J genes are TRBV29-1 and TRBJ2-1; D unresolved. CDR3 amino acids: CSLTPTGYNEQFF. The CDR3 DNA follows: TGCAGTCTTACCCCGACTGGATACAATGAGCAGTTCTTC.